Below, 11 T cell receptor beta chains from the same sample are listed, as sequenced in a study of CD8+CD57+ T cells in acquired aplastic anemia. Sequencing was done on patients that had shown CD8+CD57+ cell expansion by flow cytometry. TCR beta VDJ and CDR3 profiles were obtained from a genomic DNA template. TCRdb re-called the reads with MiXCR, one entry per CDR3 protein. The sample holds over 150,000 distinct CDR3 sequences; 71% are singletons and the top ten take approximately 50%. Specimen: sorted CD4+, CD8+, or CD8+CD57+ T cells (not recorded which) from PBMCs. These receptors all stem from a human donor with aplastic anemia.

This clonotype came up a few times. The chain employs TRBV10-2 and TRBJ1-2, with D possibly matching TRBD1 (5 bases). Trimming stripped 6 bases from V and 5 bases from J, with 13 bases between. CDR1 is WSHSY, CDR2 SAAADI, per germline. The CDR3 is 13 amino acids. The DNA for the CDR3 is TGCGCCAGCAGCCCCGGGACTGAATATGGCTACACCTTC. Its translation is CASSPGTEYGYTF.

This chain uses TRBV7-9 with TRBJ1-1, with TRBD1 identical over 9 bases. V shed 1 base and J 4 bases; nucleotides not matched to a gene: 1. The length of the CDR3 is 14 residues. Germline V gene data show CDR1 as SEHNR and CDR2 as FQNEAQ (reference sequence). This CDR3 is CASSLVDRGTEAFF. CDR3 nucleotide sequence: TGTGCCAGCAGCTTAGTGGACAGGGGCACTGAAGCTTTCTTT.

This clonotype was observed a handful of times. The rearrangement joins TRBV24-1 to TRBJ2-3; D is uncertain. The germline V gene has CDR1 KGHDR and CDR2 SFDVKD. CDR3 length: 14 amino acids. Deletions cut 4 bases from V and 4 bases from J, with 11 bases between. The CDR3 sequence: CATSDSSRADTQYF. The CDR3, as DNA: TGTGCCACCAGTGACTCATCTAGAGCAGATACGCAGTATTTT.

J is TRBJ2-1 and V is TRBV20-1; 11 bases are a match to TRBD2. In germline, CDR1 is DFQATT, CDR2 SNEGSKA (reference sequence). The CDR3 covers 16 residues. Germline trimming cut 3 bases from V and 4 bases from J; bases unmatched to any gene: 8. CDR3 protein: CSASYSGGAGYNEQFF. CDR3 DNA sequence: TGCAGTGCTAGCTATAGCGGGGGGGCAGGGTACAATGAGCAGTTCTTC.

The chain has TRBV5-6 and TRBJ2-1; D ambiguous. The germline gives CDR1 SGHDT, CDR2 YYEEEE. This CDR3 spans 9 amino acids. V lost 6 bases and J lost 6, with 1 base in between. The CDR3 nucleotides are TGTGCCAGCACCAATGAGCAGTTCTTC. Translating it yields CASTNEQFF.

This clonotype was recorded at least ten times. The rearrangement links TRBV18 to TRBJ2-5; D unclear. V was clipped by 4 bases and J by 3 bases, with 3 bases between them. This CDR3 region has 11 residues. Germline V gives CDR1 KGHSH, CDR2 LQKENI. The CDR3 DNA follows: TGTGCCAGCTCACACAAAGAGACCCAGTACTTC. It encodes CASSHKETQYF.

In its sample, this clonotype was seen a few times. CDR3 sequence (DNA): TGTGCCAGCAGTGATGACCACACAGATACGCAGTATTTT. This codes for CASSDDHTDTQYF. V is TRBV2 and J is TRBJ2-3; unclear D gene. The CDR3 has 13 amino acids. Germline V CDR1 and CDR2: SNHLY, FYNNEI. With 3 bases removed from V and 2 bases from J, the gap between germline ends came to 6 bases.

The V call is TRBV6-1, the J call TRBJ1-2, with D possibly being TRBD1 (5 bases). Per germline, CDR1 MNHNS and CDR2 SASEGT. V lost 8 bases, J lost 6 bases, and 16 bases lay in between. This CDR3 comprises 13 residues. CDR3 bases: TGTGCCAGCCGGGTGGACACTGTGGATGGCTACACCTTC. As protein: CASRVDTVDGYTF.

As DNA, the CDR3 is TGCAGCGTTGTCAGGGGGTCCCGCGGCGAGCAGTACTTC. This encodes CSVVRGSRGEQYF. This chain connects TRBV29-1 to TRBJ2-7; 7 positions agree with TRBD1. With 4 bases clipped from V and 6 bases from J, the junction kept 9 bases outside the gene matches. Germline assignment: CDR1 SQVTM and CDR2 ANQGSEA. The length of the CDR3 is 13 residues.

The rearrangement joins TRBV7-9 to TRBJ2-1; the D gene is possibly TRBD1 (5 bases). This CDR3 comprises 15 residues. Germline assignment: CDR1 SEHNR and CDR2 FQNEAQ (reference sequence). V was pared by 1 base and J by 7 bases, with 14 bases between. In DNA, the CDR3 is TGTGCCAGCAGCTTAGGACCGACAGTGAGTAATGAGCAGTTCTTC. Its protein product is CASSLGPTVSNEQFF.

The chain combines TRBV25-1 with TRBJ1-2; the match to TRBD1 covers 8 bases. V dropped 6 bases and J dropped 7; count of bases not matched to a gene: 13. The CDR3 is made up of 15 amino acids. The germline V gene encodes CDR1 MGHDK and CDR2 SYGVNS. DNA for the CDR3: TGTGCCAGCAGGCCAAGTACAGGGGGAGTGGCTGGCTACACCTTC. Its translation: CASRPSTGGVAGYTF.